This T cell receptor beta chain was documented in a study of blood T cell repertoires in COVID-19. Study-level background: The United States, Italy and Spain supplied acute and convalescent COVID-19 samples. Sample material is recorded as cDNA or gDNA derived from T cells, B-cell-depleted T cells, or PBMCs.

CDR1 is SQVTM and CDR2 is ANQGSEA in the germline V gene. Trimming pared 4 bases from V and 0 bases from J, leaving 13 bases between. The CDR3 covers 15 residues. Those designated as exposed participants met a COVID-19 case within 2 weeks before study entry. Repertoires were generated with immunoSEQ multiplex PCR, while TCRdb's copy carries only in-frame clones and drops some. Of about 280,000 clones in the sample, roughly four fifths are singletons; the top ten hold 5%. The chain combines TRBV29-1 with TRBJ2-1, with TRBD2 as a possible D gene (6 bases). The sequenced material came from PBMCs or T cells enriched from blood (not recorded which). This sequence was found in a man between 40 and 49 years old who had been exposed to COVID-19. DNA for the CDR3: TGCAGCGTTGTTGCGGGGCCGAGCTCCTACAATGAGCAGTTCTTC. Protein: CSVVAGPSSYNEQFF.